A single sample gave rise to the 18 T cell receptor beta chains below, sequenced in a study of blood T cell repertoires in COVID-19. Data came from immunoSEQ multiplex PCR; TCRdb stores just in-frame clones and leaves some out. This table holds around 210,000 clones, over 80% found once. The sample comprised peripheral blood. The receptors stem from a man in his fifties or sixties with COVID-19, enrolled during active disease.

V is TRBV5-5 and J is TRBJ1-1, with D perhaps matching TRBD1 (6 bases). V lost 4 bases and J 1 base, leaving 14 bases between the germline ends. CDR1 SGHKS and CDR2 YYEKEE come from the germline V gene (reference sequence). The CDR3 loop spans 15 amino acids. As DNA, the CDR3 is TGTGCCAGCAGCCCCCAGGGGTTGGGGAACACTGAAGCTTTCTTT. This encodes CASSPQGLGNTEAFF. Full variable domain (rest looked up from reference TRBV5-5 and TRBJ1-1): DAGVTQSPTHLIKTRGQQVTLRCSPISGHKSVSWYQQVLGQGPQFIFQYYEKEERGRGNFPDRFSARQFPNYSSELNVNALLLGDSALYLCASSPQGLGNTEAFFGQGTRLTVV.

The chain uses TRBV19 and TRBJ1-5, with D possibly being TRBD1 (5 bases). There are 13 residues in the CDR3. The V end was cut by 10 bases, the J end by 6 bases, with 16 bases between. Per germline, CDR1 LNHDA and CDR2 SQIVND (reference sequence). The CDR3 sequence: CATRLGGRQPQHF. In DNA form, the CDR3 reads TGTGCCACGCGGCTCGGGGGTCGTCAGCCCCAGCATTTT.

The J gene is TRBJ1-3, the V gene TRBV25-1, with D perhaps TRBD1 (6 bases). V was pared by 1 base and J by 8 bases, with 6 bases between. The CDR3 is 12 residues long. Germline CDR1 is MGHDK and CDR2 is SYGVNS. CDR3 protein: CASSEWTDTIYF. Here the CDR3 DNA reads TGTGCCAGCAGTGAATGGACAGACACCATATATTTT.

This chain joins TRBV28 and TRBJ1-1; 8 bases fit TRBD1. Germline CDR1 MDHEN, CDR2 SYDVKM. The CDR3 runs 14 residues. Losses at the gene ends were 5 bases for V and 3 bases for J; bases not matched to a gene: 5. CDR3: CASSTGQVDTEAFF. The CDR3 DNA is TGTGCCAGCAGTACGGGACAGGTAGACACTGAAGCTTTCTTT.

The chain links TRBV19 to TRBJ2-7; 8 positions match TRBD1. CDR1 LNHDA and CDR2 SQIVND come from the germline V gene (reference sequence). The CDR3 extends over 16 amino acids. The junction had 11 bases not matched to a gene; V was cut back by 4 bases and J by 3 bases. The CDR3 DNA reads as TGTGCCAGTAGTACCTATGGACAGGGAAGAAGCTACGAGCAGTACTTC. Translated: CASSTYGQGRSYEQYF.

The chain uses TRBV10-2 and TRBJ2-5; 7 bases map to TRBD1. CDR1 is WSHSY and CDR2 is SAAADI in the germline V gene. J gave up 2 bases and V 6 bases, and 6 bases lay outside the gene matches. CDR3 length: 14 amino acids. The CDR3 is CASRRDSTQETQYF. CDR3 sequence (DNA): TGCGCCAGCAGGAGGGACAGTACACAAGAGACCCAGTACTTC.

The rearrangement uses TRBV28 and TRBJ2-5; 8 positions agree with TRBD1. The germline V gene has CDR1 MDHEN and CDR2 SYDVKM. The CDR3 extends over 15 amino acids. The J segment lost 9 bases and the V segment lost 5 bases, leaving 14 bases of the junction unmatched. This CDR3 reads CASSPRRQGTGAQYF. The DNA of the CDR3 is TGTGCCAGCAGTCCCCGGAGACAGGGGACCGGGGCCCAGTACTTC.

This clone was seen a few times. The chain is built from TRBV4-1 and TRBJ1-1; D not certain. From germline, CDR1 is MGHRA and CDR2 YSYEKL. The CDR3 is 13 amino acids. V shed 1 base and J shed 11 bases, with 14 bases lying between them. In nucleotides, the CDR3 is TGCGCCAGCAGCCAAGGGGTCGGGGTTGACGCTTTCTTT. Translating it yields CASSQGVGVDAFF.

V gene TRBV3-1 (or the pseudogene TRBV3-2) combines with J gene TRBJ1-2; possible D gene TRBD1, 5 bases. The CDR3 is made up of 13 amino acids. In germline, CDR1 is LGHDT, CDR2 YNNKEL (reference sequence). Trimming removed 7 bases at V and 3 bases at J, with 12 bases between. In nucleotides, the CDR3 is TGTGCCAGCAAAGGGGCACGCGACTATGGCTACACCTTC. It specifies CASKGARDYGYTF.

Written as DNA, the CDR3 is TGTGCCAGCAGCCTACCGACAGGGGGCGACCAGCCCCAGCATTTT. As protein: CASSLPTGGDQPQHF. The rearrangement joins TRBV7-2 to TRBJ1-5; TRBD1 agrees at 10 bases. From germline, CDR1 is SGHTA and CDR2 FQGNSA. This CDR3 has 15 amino acids. The J segment lost 7 bases and the V segment lost 5 bases, leaving 8 bases of the junction unmatched.

V is TRBV7-2 and J is TRBJ1-1, with a possible D match to TRBD1 (5 bases). Germline lookup yields CDR1 SGHTA and CDR2 FQGNSA. This CDR3 region has 15 residues. V was cut by 0 bases and J by 3 bases, with 11 bases left in between. CDR3 nucleotides: TGTGCCAGCAGCTTAGCGCAGGGTTGGGACACTGAAGCTTTCTTT. As protein: CASSLAQGWDTEAFF.

The chain recombines TRBV14 with TRBJ1-1, with unresolved D. Trimming pared 4 bases from V and 4 bases from J, leaving 7 bases between. Germline V gives CDR1 SGHDN, CDR2 FVKESK. This CDR3 has 12 amino acids. This chain's CDR3 is CASSLVGTEAFF. The CDR3 DNA follows: TGTGCCAGCAGCCTGGTCGGCACTGAAGCTTTCTTT.

The CDR3 reads CSARLGPEAFF. As DNA, the CDR3 is TGCAGTGCTAGACTTGGCCCTGAAGCTTTCTTT. V and J are TRBV20-1 and TRBJ1-1; D remains ambiguous. CDR1 is DFQATT and CDR2 is SNEGSKA in the germline V gene (reference sequence). There are 11 residues in the CDR3. V was pared by 2 bases and J by 6 bases, with 7 bases between.

The V call is TRBV6-5, the J call TRBJ2-1; TRBD1 agrees at 9 bases. CDR1 is MNHEY, CDR2 SVGAGI, per germline. CDR3 length equals 15 residues. J gave up 11 bases and V 5 bases, and 13 bases lay outside the gene matches. This CDR3 is CASSPGQGTTMKQFF. The DNA for the CDR3 is TGTGCCAGCAGTCCCGGACAGGGGACTACAATGAAGCAGTTCTTC.

The CDR3 loop is CASSLGGGSGEQFF. CDR3 sequence (DNA): TGTGCCAGCAGCTTAGGTGGTGGGTCCGGGGAGCAGTTCTTC. The V gene is TRBV13, the J gene TRBJ2-1; no reliable D call. This CDR3 region has 14 residues. Looked up from germline, CDR1 is PRHDT and CDR2 is FYEKMQ (reference sequence). The V gene lost 0 bases and the J gene lost 10 bases, with 13 bases spanning the gap.

This clone came up once. The chain joins TRBV9 to TRBJ2-1, with 11 positions matching TRBD2. The CDR3 totals 14 residues. From germline, CDR1 is SGDLS and CDR2 YYNGEE. V lost 3 bases, J lost 8 bases, and 4 bases stayed unmatched. CDR3 DNA: TGTGCCAGCAGCGCTAGCGGGAGGTCCGATGAGCAGTTCTTC. Amino acids: CASSASGRSDEQFF.

This clone was found a few times. V is TRBV4-3 and J is TRBJ1-2; 8 nucleotides match TRBD1. Germline lookup yields CDR1 LGHNA and CDR2 YSLEER. After removal of 3 bases from V and 8 bases from J, the junction contained 5 bases not matched to a gene. This CDR3 comprises 13 residues. CDR3 in DNA: TGCGCCAGCAGCCAGGACAGGGTTGGCGGCTACACCTTC. This sequence encodes CASSQDRVGGYTF.

Note on this clone: Compared with germline, one end of the junction differs, possibly owing to a read error. This chain joins TRBV7-2 and TRBJ1-1, with D hard to call. Looked up from germline, CDR1 is SGHTA and CDR2 is FQGNSA. The CDR3 is 12 residues long. In nucleotides, the CDR3 is TGTGCCAGCAGCTTAGAGTGGCGGGCTCTGGACTTT. Residues: CASSLEWRALDF.